This paragraph covers one T cell receptor (beta chain) sequence. The target antigen is unknown. Read data end 3 residues before the CDR3 end; the end is taken from the germline J gene. Profiling relied on immunoSEQ multiplex PCR, and the TCRdb table lists in-frame clones only, not all of them. This repertoire holds thousands of clones, and none appear only once. This entry comes from a study of T cell clonality in common variable immunodeficiency. CDR1 SGHTA and CDR2 FQGNSA come from the germline V gene. CDR3 size: 12 residues. The V end lost 7 bases, the J end lost 7 bases, and 13 bases lay between the germline ends. Study-level points and caveats: Reportedly, TCR beta sequences from common variable immunodeficiency showed fewer deletions and N-nucleotide insertions.

The chain employs TRBV7-2 and TRBJ2-5, with unresolved D. The clonotype was recovered from a human donor with common variable immunodeficiency. Input material: peripheral blood mononuclear cells. The CDR3 spells CASTHFSGTQYF. The sequenced CDR3 bases are TGTGCCAGCACCCACTTTTCGGGGACC.